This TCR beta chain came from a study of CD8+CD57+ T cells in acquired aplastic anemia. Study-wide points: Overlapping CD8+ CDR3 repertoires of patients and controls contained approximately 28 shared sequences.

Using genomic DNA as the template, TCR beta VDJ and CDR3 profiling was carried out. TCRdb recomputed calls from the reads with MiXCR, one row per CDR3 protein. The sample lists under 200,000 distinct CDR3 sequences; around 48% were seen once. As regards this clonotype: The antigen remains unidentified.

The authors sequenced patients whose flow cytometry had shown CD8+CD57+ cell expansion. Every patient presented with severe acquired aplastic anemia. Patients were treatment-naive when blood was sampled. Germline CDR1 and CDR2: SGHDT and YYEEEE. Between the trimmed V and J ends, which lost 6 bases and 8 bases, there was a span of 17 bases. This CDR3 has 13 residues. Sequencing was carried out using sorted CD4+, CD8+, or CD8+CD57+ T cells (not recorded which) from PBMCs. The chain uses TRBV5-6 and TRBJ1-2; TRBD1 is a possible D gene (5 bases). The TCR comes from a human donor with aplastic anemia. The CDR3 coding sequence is TGTGCCAGCACCAAGGGGAGGGTCGGGGGCTACACCTTC. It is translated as CASTKGRVGGYTF.